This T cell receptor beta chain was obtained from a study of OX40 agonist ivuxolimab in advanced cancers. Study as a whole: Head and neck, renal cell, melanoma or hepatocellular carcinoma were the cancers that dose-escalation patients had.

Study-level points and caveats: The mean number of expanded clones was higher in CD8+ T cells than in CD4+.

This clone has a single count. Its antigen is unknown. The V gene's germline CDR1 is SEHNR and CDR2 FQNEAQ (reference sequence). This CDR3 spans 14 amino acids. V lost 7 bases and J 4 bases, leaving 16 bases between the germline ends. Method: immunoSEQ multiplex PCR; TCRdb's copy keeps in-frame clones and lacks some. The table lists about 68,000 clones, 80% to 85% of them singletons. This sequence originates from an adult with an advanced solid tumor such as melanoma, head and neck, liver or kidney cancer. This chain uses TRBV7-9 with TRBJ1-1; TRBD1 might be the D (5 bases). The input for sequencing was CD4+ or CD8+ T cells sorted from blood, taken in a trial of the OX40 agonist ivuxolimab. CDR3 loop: CASNNKIGGTEAFF. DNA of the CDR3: TGTGCCAGCAATAACAAAATCGGGGGCACTGAAGCTTTCTTT.